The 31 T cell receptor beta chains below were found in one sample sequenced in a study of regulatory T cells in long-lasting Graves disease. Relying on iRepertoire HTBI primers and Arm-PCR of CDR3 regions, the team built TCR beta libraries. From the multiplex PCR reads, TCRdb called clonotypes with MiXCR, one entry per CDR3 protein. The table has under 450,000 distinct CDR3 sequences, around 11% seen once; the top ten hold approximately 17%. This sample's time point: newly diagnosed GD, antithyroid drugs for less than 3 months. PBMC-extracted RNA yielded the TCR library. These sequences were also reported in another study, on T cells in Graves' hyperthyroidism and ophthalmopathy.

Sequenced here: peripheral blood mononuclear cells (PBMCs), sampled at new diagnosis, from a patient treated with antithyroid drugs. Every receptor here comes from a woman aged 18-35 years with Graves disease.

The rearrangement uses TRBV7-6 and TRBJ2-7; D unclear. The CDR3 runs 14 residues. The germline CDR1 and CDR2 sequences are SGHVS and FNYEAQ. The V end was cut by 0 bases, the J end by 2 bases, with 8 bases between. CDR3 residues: CASSLAGSTYEQYF. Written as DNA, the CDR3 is TGTGCCAGCAGCTTAGCGGGCAGTACCTACGAGCAGTACTTC.

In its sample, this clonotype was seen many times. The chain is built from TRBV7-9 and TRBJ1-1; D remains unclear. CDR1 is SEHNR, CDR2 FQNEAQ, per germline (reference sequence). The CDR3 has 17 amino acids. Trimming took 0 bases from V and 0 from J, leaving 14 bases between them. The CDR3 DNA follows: TGTGCCAGCAGCTTAGCGATAATTAACAGACTGAACACTGAAGCTTTCTTT. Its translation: CASSLAIINRLNTEAFF.

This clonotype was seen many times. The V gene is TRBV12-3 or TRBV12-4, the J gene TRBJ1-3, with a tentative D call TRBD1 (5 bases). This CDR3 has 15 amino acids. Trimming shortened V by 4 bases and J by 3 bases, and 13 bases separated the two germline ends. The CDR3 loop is CASSSRATFGNTIYF. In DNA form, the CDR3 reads TGTGCCAGCAGTTCCAGGGCCACCTTTGGAAACACCATATATTTT.

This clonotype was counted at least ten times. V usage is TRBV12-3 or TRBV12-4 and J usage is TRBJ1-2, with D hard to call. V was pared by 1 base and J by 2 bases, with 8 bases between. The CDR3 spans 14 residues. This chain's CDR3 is CASSLGSLNYGYTF. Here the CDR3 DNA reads TGTGCCAGCAGTTTAGGATCCCTAAACTATGGCTACACCTTC.

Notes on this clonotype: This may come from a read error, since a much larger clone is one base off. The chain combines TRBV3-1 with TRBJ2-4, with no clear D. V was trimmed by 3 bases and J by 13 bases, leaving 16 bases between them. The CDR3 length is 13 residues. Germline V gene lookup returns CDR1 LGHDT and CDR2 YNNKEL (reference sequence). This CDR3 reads CASSHQTYNEQYF. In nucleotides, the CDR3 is TGTGCCAGCAGCCACCAGACTTACAATGAGCAGTACTTC.

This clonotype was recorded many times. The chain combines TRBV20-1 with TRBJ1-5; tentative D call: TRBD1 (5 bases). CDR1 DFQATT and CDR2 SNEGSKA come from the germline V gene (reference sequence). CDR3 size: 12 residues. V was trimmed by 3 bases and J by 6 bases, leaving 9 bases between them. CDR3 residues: CSASGGVQPQHF. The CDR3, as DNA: TGCAGTGCTAGTGGGGGGGTTCAGCCCCAGCATTTT.

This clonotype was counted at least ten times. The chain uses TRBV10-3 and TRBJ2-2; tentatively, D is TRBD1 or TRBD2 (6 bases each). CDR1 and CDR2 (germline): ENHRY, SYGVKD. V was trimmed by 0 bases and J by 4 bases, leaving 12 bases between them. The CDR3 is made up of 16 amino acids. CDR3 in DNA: TGTGCCATCAGTGAGTCTGAGGGGGGCTTCACCGGGGAGCTGTTTTTT. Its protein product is CAISESEGGFTGELFF.

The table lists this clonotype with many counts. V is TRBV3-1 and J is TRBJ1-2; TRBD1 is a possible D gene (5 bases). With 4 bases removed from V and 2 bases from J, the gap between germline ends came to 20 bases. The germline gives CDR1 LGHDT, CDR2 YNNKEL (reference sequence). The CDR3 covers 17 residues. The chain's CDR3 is CASSRIRAPNSNYGYTF. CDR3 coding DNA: TGTGCCAGCAGCCGGATCAGGGCCCCAAATTCAAACTATGGCTACACCTTC.

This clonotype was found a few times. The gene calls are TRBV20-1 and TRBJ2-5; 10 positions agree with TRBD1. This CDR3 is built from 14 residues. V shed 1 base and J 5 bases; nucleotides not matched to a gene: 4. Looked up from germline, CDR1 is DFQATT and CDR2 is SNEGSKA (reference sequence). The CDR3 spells CSARVRQGAETQYF. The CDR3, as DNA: TGCAGTGCTAGAGTCCGACAGGGGGCGGAGACCCAGTACTTC.

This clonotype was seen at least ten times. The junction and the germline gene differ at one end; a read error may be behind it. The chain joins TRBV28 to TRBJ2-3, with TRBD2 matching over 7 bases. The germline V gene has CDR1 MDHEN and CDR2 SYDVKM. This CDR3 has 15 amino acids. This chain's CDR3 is CASHRGGSGRDAQYF. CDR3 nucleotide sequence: TGTGCCAGCCACCGAGGCGGGAGTGGGAGAGATGCGCAGTATTTT. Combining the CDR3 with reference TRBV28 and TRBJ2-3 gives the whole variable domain DVKVTQSSRYLVKRTGEKVFLECVQDMDHENMFWYRQDPGLGLRLIYFSYDVKMKEKGDIPEGYSVSREKKERFSLILESASTNQTSMYLCASHRGGSGRDAQYFGPGTRLTVL.

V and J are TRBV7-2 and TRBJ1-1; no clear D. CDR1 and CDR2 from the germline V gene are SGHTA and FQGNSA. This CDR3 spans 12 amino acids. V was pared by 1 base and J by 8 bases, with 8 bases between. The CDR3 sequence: CASSLDRAEAFF. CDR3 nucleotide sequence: TGTGCCAGCAGCTTAGACCGGGCAGAAGCTTTCTTT. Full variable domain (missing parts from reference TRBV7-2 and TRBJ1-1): GAGVSQSPSNKVTEKGKDVELRCDPISGHTALYWYRQSLGQGLEFLIYFQGNSAPDKSGLPSDRFSAERTGGSVSTLTIQRTQQEDSAVYLCASSLDRAEAFFGQGTRLTVV.

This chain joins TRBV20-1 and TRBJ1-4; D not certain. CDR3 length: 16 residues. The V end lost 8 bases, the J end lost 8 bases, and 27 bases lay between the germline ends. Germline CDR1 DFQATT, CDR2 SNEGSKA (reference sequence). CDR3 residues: CSRLPSLTSRLEKLFF. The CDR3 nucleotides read TGCAGTCGACTTCCCAGCCTAACTTCCCGGTTGGAAAAACTGTTTTTT.

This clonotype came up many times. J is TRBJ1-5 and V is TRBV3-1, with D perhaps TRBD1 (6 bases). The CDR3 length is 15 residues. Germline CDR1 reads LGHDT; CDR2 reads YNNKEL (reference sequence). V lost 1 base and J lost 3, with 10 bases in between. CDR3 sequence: CASSQAGALNQPQHF. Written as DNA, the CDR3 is TGTGCCAGCAGCCAAGCAGGGGCCCTCAATCAGCCCCAGCATTTT.

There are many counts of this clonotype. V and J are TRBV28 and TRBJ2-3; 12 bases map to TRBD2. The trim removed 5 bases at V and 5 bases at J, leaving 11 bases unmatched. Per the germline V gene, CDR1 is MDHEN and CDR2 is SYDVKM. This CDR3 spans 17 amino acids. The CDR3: CASSGLAGGQRGDTQYF. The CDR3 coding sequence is TGTGCCAGCAGTGGGCTAGCGGGAGGGCAAAGGGGAGATACGCAGTATTTT.

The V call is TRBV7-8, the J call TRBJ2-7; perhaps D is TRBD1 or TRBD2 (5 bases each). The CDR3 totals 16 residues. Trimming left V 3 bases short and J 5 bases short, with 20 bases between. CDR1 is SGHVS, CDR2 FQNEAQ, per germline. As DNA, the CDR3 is TGTGCCAGCAGCTTCGACCTGCGGGCAGGGTATAACGAGCAGTACTTC. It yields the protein CASSFDLRAGYNEQYF.

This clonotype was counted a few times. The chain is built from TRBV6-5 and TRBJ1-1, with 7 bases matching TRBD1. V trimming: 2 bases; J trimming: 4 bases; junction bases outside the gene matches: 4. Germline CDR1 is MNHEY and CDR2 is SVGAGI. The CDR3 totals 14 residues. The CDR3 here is CASSYGQGVTEAFF. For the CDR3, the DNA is TGTGCCAGCAGTTACGGGCAGGGGGTCACTGAAGCTTTCTTT.

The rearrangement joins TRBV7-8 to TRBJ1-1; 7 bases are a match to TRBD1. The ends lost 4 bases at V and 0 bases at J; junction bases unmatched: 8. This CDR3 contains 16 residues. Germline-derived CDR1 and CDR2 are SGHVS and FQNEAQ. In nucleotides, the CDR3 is TGTGCCAGCAGCTCGCGACAGGGACTTATGAACACTGAAGCTTTCTTT. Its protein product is CASSSRQGLMNTEAFF.

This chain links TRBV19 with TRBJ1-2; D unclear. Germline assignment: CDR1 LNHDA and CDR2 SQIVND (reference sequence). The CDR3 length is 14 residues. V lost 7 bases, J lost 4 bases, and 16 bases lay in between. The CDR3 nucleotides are TGTGCCAGTAATTACGGGGATAGTGGCTATGGCTACACCTTC. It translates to CASNYGDSGYGYTF.

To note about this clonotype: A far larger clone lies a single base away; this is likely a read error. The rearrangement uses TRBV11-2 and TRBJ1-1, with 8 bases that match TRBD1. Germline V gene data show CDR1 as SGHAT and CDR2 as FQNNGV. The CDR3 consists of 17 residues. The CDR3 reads CASSTTIPDRGRTEASF. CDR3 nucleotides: TGTGCCAGCAGTACGACGATCCCTGACAGGGGAAGAACTGAAGCTTCCTTT.

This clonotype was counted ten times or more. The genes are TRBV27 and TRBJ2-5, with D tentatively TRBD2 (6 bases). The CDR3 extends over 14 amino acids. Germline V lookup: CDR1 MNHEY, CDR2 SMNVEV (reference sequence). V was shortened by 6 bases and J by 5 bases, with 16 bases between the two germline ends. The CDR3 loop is CASSGGYPRETQYF. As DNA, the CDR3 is TGTGCCAGCAGCGGAGGGTACCCTCGGGAGACCCAGTACTTC.

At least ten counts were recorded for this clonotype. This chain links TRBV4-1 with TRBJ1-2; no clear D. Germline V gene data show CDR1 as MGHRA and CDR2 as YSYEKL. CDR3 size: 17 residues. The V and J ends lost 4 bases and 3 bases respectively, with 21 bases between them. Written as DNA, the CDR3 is TGCGCCAGCAGCCTCGAAGCGCCAATCGTTTTGGACTATGGCTACACCTTC. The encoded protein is CASSLEAPIVLDYGYTF.

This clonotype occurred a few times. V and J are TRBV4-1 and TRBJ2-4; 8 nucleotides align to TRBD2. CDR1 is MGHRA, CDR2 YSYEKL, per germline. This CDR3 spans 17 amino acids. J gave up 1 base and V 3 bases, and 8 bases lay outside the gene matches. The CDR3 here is CASSQYYGREAKNIQYF. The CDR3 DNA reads TGCGCCAGCAGCCAGTATTACGGGAGGGAGGCCAAAAACATTCAGTACTTC.

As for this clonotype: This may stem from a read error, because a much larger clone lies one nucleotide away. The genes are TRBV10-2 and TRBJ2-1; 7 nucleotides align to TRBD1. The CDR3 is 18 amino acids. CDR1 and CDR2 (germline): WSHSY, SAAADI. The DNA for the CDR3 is TGCACCAGCAGTGAGTCGAAGCGGCCGAGGGGGCCCTACAATGAGCAGTTCTTC. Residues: CTSSESKRPRGPYNEQFF.

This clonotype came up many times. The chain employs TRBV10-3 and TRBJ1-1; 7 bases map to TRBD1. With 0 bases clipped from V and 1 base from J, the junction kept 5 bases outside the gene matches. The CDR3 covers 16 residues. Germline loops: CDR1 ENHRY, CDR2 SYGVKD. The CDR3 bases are TGTGCCATCAGTGAGTCAGAGAACAGGGGGAACACTGAAGCTTTCTTT. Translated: CAISESENRGNTEAFF.

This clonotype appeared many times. The CDR3 nucleotides read TGTGCCAGCAGCTTAGAGGGACAGGGGGCCTCGGATGGAACCGGGGAGCTGTTTTTT. This codes for CASSLEGQGASDGTGELFF. This rearrangement joins TRBV11-3 to TRBJ2-2; 12 bases map to TRBD1. Germline trimming cut 0 bases from V and 5 bases from J; bases unmatched to any gene: 10. The CDR3 is 19 residues long. CDR1 and CDR2 (germline): SGHNT, YENEEA.

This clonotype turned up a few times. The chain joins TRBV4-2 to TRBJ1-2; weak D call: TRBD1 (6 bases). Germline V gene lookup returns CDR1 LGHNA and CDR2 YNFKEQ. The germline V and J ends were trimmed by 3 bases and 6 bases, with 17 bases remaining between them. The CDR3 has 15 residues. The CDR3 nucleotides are TGTGCCAGCAGCCAGGCCCTAGGGGGGGAGAATGGCTACACCTTC. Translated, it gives CASSQALGGENGYTF.

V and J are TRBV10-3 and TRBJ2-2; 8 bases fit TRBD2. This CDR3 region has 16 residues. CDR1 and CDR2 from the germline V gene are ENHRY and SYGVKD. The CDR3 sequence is CAIARGGALNTGELFF. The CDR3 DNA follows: TGTGCTATCGCCCGGGGGGGGGCCCTGAACACCGGGGAGCTGTTTTTT.

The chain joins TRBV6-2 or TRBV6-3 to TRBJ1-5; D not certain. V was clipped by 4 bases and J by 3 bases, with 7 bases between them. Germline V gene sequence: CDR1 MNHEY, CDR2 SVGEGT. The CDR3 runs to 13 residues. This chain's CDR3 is CASSFWVNQPQHF. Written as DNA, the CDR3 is TGTGCCAGCAGTTTTTGGGTCAATCAGCCCCAGCATTTT.

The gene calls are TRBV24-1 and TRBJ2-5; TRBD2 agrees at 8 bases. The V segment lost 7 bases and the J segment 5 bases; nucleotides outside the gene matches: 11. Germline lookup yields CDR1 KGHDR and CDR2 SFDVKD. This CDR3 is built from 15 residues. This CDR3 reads CATSLGGGSGETQYF. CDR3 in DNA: TGTGCCACCAGCCTCGGGGGGGGGTCGGGGGAGACCCAGTACTTC.

In DNA form, the CDR3 reads TGCAGTGCTAGAGAGCAGGACTCATCAAAGGAGCTGTTTTTT. Translation gives CSAREQDSSKELFF. This sequence joins TRBV20-1 and TRBJ2-2; D is perhaps TRBD2 (5 bases). The CDR3 has 14 residues. The V end was cut by 0 bases, the J end by 10 bases, with 15 bases between. CDR1 is DFQATT, CDR2 SNEGSKA, per germline (reference sequence).

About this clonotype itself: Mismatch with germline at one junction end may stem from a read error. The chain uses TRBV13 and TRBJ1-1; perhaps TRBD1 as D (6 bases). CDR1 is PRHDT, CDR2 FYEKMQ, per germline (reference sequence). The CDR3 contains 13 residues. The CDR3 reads CASSVGQFTEAFF. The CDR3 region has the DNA TGTGCCAGCAGCGTAGGACAGTTTACTGAAGCTTTCTTT.